This is a list of T cell receptor beta chains from one sample in a study of shared clonotypes between healthy human individuals. TCRdb's table, derived via immunoSEQ multiplex PCR, lists solely in-frame clones and lacks some. The sample lists approximately 2,300,000 clones, roughly 92% occurring once. Sample: naive CD4+ T cells from PBMCs. Receptor source: a man aged 18 to 29 in good health. Some clones in this sample may be carry-over from other donors' samples. Both conserved end residues are part of each CDR3. D genes are given only for firm matches. Clone size is shown for a subset of rows, as once, few, many or a class of expanded clone.

TRBJ2-6 - - TRBV9 TGTGCCAGCAGCGGGGGCCTCCTCGCGTCTGGGGCCAACGTCCTGACTTTC CASSGGLLASGANVLTF
TRBJ1-4 - - TRBV19 TGTGCCAGTGCCGGCTACAGGGTTGAAAAACTGTTTTTT CASAGYRVEKLFF
TRBJ1-5 - TRBD1 TRBV7-2 TGTGCCAGCAGCTTAGGATTAGCAGGGGGCCTCGATCAGCCCCAGCATTTT CASSLGLAGGLDQPQHF
TRBJ2-3 - TRBD2 TRBV30 TGTGCCTGGACCCAACTAGCGGGAGACACAGATACGCAGTATTTT CAWTQLAGDTDTQYF
TRBJ2-7 once - TRBV29-1 TGCAGCGTTGAGGGGCCCCACGAGCAGTACTTC CSVEGPHEQYF
TRBJ2-7 - TRBD1 TRBV10-1 TGCGCCAGCAGCCTCCCGGGACAGGACTACGAGCAGTACTTC CASSLPGQDYEQYF
TRBJ2-3 once TRBD1 TRBV5-1 TGCGCCAGCGGCGACAGGGTCCCAGATACGCAGTATTTT CASGDRVPDTQYF
TRBJ1-1 few - TRBV19 TGTGCCAGTAGTATCAGAGGGGGGCGAGGTGAAGCTTTCTTT CASSIRGGRGEAFF
TRBJ1-5 - TRBD1 TRBV6-5 TGTGCCAGCAGTACAGGGGTAAACCAGCCCCAGCATTTT CASSTGVNQPQHF
TRBJ1-3 - - TRBV11-1 TGTGCCAGCACCCGACTCAGGGGCCGCAGCTCTGGAAACACCATATATTTT CASTRLRGRSSGNTIYF
TRBJ2-5 - TRBD2 TRBV7-8 TGTGCCAGCAGCTCTGGACTAGCGTCCCGCCGAATCCAAGAGACCCAGTACTTC CASSSGLASRRIQETQYF
TRBJ1-1 - - TRBV27 TGTGCCAGCAGTTTATCGTCCGGGCTGAACACTGAAGCTTTCTTT CASSLSSGLNTEAFF
TRBJ2-1 - TRBD2 TRBV7-2 TGTGCCAGCACCCAGACTAGCACGATTTCCTTTGAGCAGTTCTTC CASTQTSTISFEQFF
TRBJ2-7 - TRBD2 TRBV9 TGTGCCAGCAGCCAGCACGCGGGAGGGGGCGAGCAGTACTTC CASSQHAGGGEQYF
TRBJ2-1 - - TRBV10-3 TGTGCCATCAAGCGGGCTCTCTCCTACAATGAGCAGTTCTTC CAIKRALSYNEQFF
TRBJ1-2 - - TRBV5-6 TGTGCCAGCAGCTTGGACAGGAAACCCGTCTATGGCTACACCTTC CASSLDRKPVYGYTF
TRBJ1-1 - TRBD1 TRBV7-3 TGTGCCAGCAGCCTCGACAGGGCCCAGAACACTGAAGCTTTCTTT CASSLDRAQNTEAFF
TRBJ1-2 once - TRBV6-6 TGTGCCAGCGGCCAAACTCGAGGGGCCATCTATGGCTACACCTTC CASGQTRGAIYGYTF
TRBJ2-2 - - TRBV7-3 TGTGCCAGCAGCTCGGGACCAAAATCCGGGGAGCTGTTTTTT CASSSGPKSGELFF
TRBJ1-1 - - TRBV19 TGTGCCAGTAGTAGAGGGACCCGAACCTTGAACACTGAAGCTTTCTTT CASSRGTRTLNTEAFF
TRBJ2-7 - TRBD1 TRBV19 TGTGCCAGTAGTATTGACAGGGGGAGAGACGAGCAGTACTTC CASSIDRGRDEQYF
TRBJ1-1 - - TRBV19 TGTGCCAGTACCCCATTCACATCTACCTTTGGTGAAGCTTTCTTT CASTPFTSTFGEAFF
TRBJ2-7 - - TRBV4-1 TGCGCCAGCAGCCAAGAAAGGGCCCTAGTACGCGAGCAGTACTTC CASSQERALVREQYF